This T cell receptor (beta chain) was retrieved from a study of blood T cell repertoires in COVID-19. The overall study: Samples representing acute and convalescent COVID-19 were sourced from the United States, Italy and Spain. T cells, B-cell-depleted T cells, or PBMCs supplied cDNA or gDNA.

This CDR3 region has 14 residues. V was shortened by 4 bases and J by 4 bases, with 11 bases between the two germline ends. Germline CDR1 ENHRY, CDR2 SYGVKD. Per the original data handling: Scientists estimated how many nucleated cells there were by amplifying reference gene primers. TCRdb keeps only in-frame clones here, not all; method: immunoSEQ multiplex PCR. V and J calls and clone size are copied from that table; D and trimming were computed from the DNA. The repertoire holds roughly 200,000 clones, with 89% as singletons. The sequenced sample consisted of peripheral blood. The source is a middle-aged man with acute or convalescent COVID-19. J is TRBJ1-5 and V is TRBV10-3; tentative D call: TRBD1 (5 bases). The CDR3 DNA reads TGTGCCATCAGTGGTACAGGCGTTAATCAGCCCCAGCATTTT. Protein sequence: CAISGTGVNQPQHF.